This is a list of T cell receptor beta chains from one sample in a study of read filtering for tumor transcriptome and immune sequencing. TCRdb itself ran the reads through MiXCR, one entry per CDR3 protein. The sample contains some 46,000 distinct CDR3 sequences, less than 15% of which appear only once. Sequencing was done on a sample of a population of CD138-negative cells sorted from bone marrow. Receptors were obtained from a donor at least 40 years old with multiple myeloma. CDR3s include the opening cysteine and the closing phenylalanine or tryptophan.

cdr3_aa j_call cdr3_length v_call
CASSGETSANEKLFF TRBJ1-4 15 TRBV27
CASSYGGRPSGANVLTF TRBJ2-6 17 TRBV6-2/TRBV6-3
CASSRGQAFYSYEQYF TRBJ2-7 16 TRBV5-1
CASSPRDRGINQPQHF TRBJ1-5 16 TRBV19
CASSQKGQPSYEQYF TRBJ2-7 15 TRBV4-2
CASSLAEISTDTQYF TRBJ2-3 15 TRBV2
CASSLGLAYPEQYF TRBJ2-7 14 TRBV7-2
CASSPGQGGPGAQHF TRBJ1-5 15 TRBV18
CASSQRGSGANVLTF TRBJ2-6 15 TRBV2
CASSFTTGDNEQFF TRBJ2-1 14 TRBV6-2/TRBV6-3
CASSQVPGTGTYEQYF TRBJ2-7 16 TRBV4-1
CSAIPILGFYYGYTF TRBJ1-2 15 TRBV20-1
CASSQVGAGRTGELFF TRBJ2-2 16 TRBV14
CASSPGDTEAFF TRBJ1-1 12 TRBV3-1
CASSNTGTGQNNEQFF TRBJ2-1 16 TRBV25-1
CASSPVQATYNEQFF TRBJ2-1 15 TRBV7-2
CASSPSGGVFYEQYF TRBJ2-7 15 TRBV4-2
CASSQGRSGGSSYEQYF TRBJ2-7 17 TRBV4-3
CASSQALEQFF TRBJ2-1 11 TRBV7-2
CASSLGGSGSRTDTQYF TRBJ2-3 17 TRBV13
CASSRTGDGSTEAFF TRBJ1-1 15 TRBV5-1
CASRGANQPQHF TRBJ1-5 12 TRBV27
CSVGEQRTLNTEAFF TRBJ1-1 15 TRBV29-1
CASSWAARGEQYF TRBJ2-7 13 TRBV18
CAWSVNLRNTGELFF TRBJ2-2 15 TRBV30
CSARDPRSSYNSPLHF TRBJ1-6 16 TRBV20-1
CASSQVTSGKNTGELFF TRBJ2-2 17 TRBV14
CASSLGPGLNIQYF TRBJ2-4 14 TRBV7-2
CSVPGVGEQYF TRBJ2-7 11 TRBV29-1
CASSSNPSGMQQYF TRBJ2-7 14 TRBV7-9
CASSVVHGGETQYF TRBJ2-5 14 TRBV5-1
CASSYADRGLGTGELFF TRBJ2-2 17 TRBV6-5
CASSYQDKTEAFF TRBJ1-1 13 TRBV6-6
CASSLIGKGQNEQYF TRBJ2-7 15 TRBV7-9
CAISPGQVYQPQHF TRBJ1-5 14 TRBV10-3
CASSLGVEASF TRBJ1-6 11 TRBV7-9
CASSLVGGSNYGYTF TRBJ1-2 15 TRBV7-2
CASSLTADQPQHF TRBJ1-5 13 TRBV4-2
CASSPQGAITDTQYF TRBJ2-3 15 TRBV18
CASSQKAGGRGEQFF TRBJ2-1 15 TRBV7-8
CASSSGTGAYNEQFF TRBJ2-1 15 TRBV7-7
CASSLGRLIGTPQETQYF TRBJ2-5 18 TRBV7-9
CSAFHGSVPETQYF TRBJ2-5 14 TRBV29-1
CASSTRDRGFRAFF TRBJ1-1 14 TRBV6-5
CASTGQFRSSPNYGYTF TRBJ1-2 17 TRBV19
CASSLQGLNQPQHF TRBJ1-5 14 TRBV28